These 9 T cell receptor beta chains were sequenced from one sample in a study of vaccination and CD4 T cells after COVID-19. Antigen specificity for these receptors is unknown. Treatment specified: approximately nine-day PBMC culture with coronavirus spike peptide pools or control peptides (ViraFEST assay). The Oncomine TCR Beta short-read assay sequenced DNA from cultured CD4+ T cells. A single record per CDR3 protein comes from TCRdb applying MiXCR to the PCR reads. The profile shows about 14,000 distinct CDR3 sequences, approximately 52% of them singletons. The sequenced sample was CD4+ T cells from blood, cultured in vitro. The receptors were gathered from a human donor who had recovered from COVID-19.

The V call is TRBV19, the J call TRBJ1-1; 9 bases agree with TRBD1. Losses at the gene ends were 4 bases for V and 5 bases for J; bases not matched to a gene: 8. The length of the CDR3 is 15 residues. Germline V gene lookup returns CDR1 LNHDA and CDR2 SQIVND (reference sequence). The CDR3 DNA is TGTGCCAGTAGTAAAACAGGGGGCGCGGGGACTGAAGCTTTCTTT. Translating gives CASSKTGGAGTEAFF.

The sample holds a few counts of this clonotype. Written as DNA, the CDR3 is TGCAGTGCTAGTCGCGTCAACACCGGGGAGCTGTTTTTT. Its protein is CSASRVNTGELFF. This chain connects TRBV20-1 to TRBJ2-2, with D hard to call. The CDR3 extends over 13 amino acids. The ends were cut back, 3 bases at V and 2 bases at J, with 7 bases in the middle. Germline V gene data show CDR1 as DFQATT and CDR2 as SNEGSKA (reference sequence).

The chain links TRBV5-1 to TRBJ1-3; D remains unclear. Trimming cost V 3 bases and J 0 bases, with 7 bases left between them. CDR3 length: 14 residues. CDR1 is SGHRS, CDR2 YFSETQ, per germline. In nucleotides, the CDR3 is TGCGCCAGCAGCTACGACAACTCTGGAAACACCATATATTTT. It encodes CASSYDNSGNTIYF.

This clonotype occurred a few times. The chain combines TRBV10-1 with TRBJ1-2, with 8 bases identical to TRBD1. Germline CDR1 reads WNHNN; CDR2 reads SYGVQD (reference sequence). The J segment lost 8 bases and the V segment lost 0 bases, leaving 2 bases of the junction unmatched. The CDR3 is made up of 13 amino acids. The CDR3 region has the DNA TGCGCCAGCAGTGAGTCAACAGGGGGAGGCTACACCTTC. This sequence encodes CASSESTGGGYTF.

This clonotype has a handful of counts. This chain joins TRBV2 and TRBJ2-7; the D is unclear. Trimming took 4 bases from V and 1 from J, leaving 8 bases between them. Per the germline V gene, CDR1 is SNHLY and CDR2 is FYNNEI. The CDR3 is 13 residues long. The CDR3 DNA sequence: TGTGCCAGCAGTGGGGCAGTATCCTACGAGCAGTACTTC. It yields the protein CASSGAVSYEQYF.

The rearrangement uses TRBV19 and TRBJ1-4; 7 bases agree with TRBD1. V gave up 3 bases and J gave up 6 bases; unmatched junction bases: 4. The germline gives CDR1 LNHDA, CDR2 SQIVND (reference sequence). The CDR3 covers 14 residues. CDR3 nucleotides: TGTGCCAGTAGTATTTACAGGGGAGATGAAAAACTGTTTTTT. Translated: CASSIYRGDEKLFF.

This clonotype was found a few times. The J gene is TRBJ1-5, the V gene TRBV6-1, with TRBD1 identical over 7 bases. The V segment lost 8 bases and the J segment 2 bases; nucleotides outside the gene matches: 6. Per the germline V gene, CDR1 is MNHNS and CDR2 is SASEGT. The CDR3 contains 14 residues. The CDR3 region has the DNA TGTGCCAGCCGAAGAGGGACAGGCAATCAGCCCCAGCATTTT. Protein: CASRRGTGNQPQHF.

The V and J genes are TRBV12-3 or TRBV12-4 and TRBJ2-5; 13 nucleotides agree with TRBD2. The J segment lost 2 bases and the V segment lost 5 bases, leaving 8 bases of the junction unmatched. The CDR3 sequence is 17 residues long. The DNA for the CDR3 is TGTGCCAGCAGTCCAGGACTAGCGGGAGTGGGGCAAGAGACCCAGTACTTC. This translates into CASSPGLAGVGQETQYF.

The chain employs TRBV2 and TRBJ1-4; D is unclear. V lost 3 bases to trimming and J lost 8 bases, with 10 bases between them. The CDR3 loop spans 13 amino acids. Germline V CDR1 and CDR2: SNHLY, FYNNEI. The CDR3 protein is CASSEGGGEKLFF. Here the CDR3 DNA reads TGTGCCAGCAGTGAGGGCGGTGGGGAAAAACTGTTTTTT.